The entry that follows covers one TCR beta chain sequence. It lacks a known antigen. There are no base qualities to consult, and no much larger clone falls within one base. The collaborating institutions used their own protocols to collect whole blood in K2EDTA tubes. For TCRbeta analysis, collaborator samples were shipped as frozen whole blood, as isolated PBMCs, or as DNA extracted from either sample type. This entry comes from a study of blood T cell repertoires in COVID-19 (TCRdb year 2020). For context, the study as a whole: The collaborator samples originated in the United States, Italy and Spain and spanned the acute and convalescent phases of COVID-19. The prospective study material was composed of cDNA or gDNA derived from T cells, B-cell-depleted T cells, or PBMCs. Subjects who had been exposed to COVID-19, were actively infected with it, or had recovered from it provided the deeply sampled blood TCRbeta repertoires that made up the dataset. The repertoires were released in a freely available public database meant as a resource for research on the immune response to SARS-CoV-2. The samples were drawn from two sources: the first 160 participants of the ongoing ImmuneRACE study, and 1,254 subjects contributed by 6 global collaborators. The sample metadata nearly always contained a de-identified subject ID, COVID-19 status, age in years and sex. Where available, HLA class I and class II types were obtained from metadata supplied by the sample provider rather than from assay-based typing. Here is what the overall study found, with its caveats: The quantity of clinical and demographic metadata differed by source and by participant and was supplied without curation.

V is reduced by 6 bases and J by 6 bases, leaving a spacing of 10 bases between them. Spanning cysteine to phenylalanine, the CDR3 consists of 12 amino acids. Just CDR3 DNA is preserved here, 36 bases in frame from base 1. TCRbeta CDR3 regions were amplified from genomic DNA using the immunoSEQ Assay, a bias-controlled multiplex PCR. In the source study's methods: Within the assay, amplification of reference gene primers was used to estimate how many nucleated cells each sample contained. Sequence reads were collapsed and filtered to measure the absolute abundance of every unique TCRbeta CDR3 rearrangement. For each sample, productive Simpson clonality was calculated as the square root of Simpson's diversity index over productive rearrangements. Held by TCRdb, this immuneACCESS table contains in-frame sequences only and omits some clones. Under half of the omission traces to an unresolved V gene where checked; the cause of the rest is unknown. V and J calls and clone size are copied from that table; D and trimming were computed from the DNA. A total of approximately 45,000 clones appear in this sample, 75% to 90% of them only once. About 4.7% of the sample is taken by the ten largest.

The receptor was derived from a human donor in a cohort sampled during active COVID-19. The chain employs TRBV12-3 or TRBV12-4 and TRBJ2-3; the D gene lacks a confident call. Material for sequencing was peripheral blood. The sequenced DNA: TGTGCCAGCAGCCTCCTGAGGGATACGCAGTATTTT. It translates to CASSLLRDTQYF.